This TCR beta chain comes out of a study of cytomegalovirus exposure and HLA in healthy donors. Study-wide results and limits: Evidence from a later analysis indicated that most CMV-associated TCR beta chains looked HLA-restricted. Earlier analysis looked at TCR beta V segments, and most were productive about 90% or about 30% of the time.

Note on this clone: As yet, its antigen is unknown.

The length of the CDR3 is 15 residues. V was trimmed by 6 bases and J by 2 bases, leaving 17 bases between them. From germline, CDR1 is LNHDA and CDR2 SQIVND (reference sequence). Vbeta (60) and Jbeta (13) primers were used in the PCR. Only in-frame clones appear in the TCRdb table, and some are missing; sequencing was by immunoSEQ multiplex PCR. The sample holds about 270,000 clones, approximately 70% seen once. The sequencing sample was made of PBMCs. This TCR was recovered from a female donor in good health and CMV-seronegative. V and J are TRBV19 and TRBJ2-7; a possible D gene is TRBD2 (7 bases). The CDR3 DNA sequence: TGTGCCAGTAGACAAACCGGGGGGCCCACCTACGAGCAGTACTTC. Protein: CASRQTGGPTYEQYF.